What follows are 5 T cell receptor beta chains derived from one specimen sequenced in a study of blood T cell repertoires in COVID-19. Sequencing used immunoSEQ multiplex PCR; TCRdb keeps in-frame clones, though not all of them. This table holds some 350,000 clones, roughly 87% found once. The sample consisted of PBMCs or T cells enriched from blood (not recorded which). Source of these receptors: a woman in her 30s who had recovered from COVID-19.

The chain employs TRBV6-6 and TRBJ1-2; 8 bases map to TRBD1. Germline lookup yields CDR1 MNHNY and CDR2 SVGAGI (reference sequence). The CDR3 sequence is 15 residues long. V shed 2 bases and J 7 bases; nucleotides not matched to a gene: 9. The CDR3 loop reads CASSYLPDRVGGYTF. The DNA of the CDR3 is TGTGCCAGCAGTTACCTCCCGGACAGGGTGGGTGGCTACACCTTC.

The chain links TRBV2 to TRBJ2-2; TRBD1 aligns across 8 bases. The CDR3 has 14 residues. The germline CDR1 and CDR2 sequences are SNHLY and FYNNEI. V was pared by 6 bases and J by 3 bases, with 3 bases of the junction left unmatched. CDR3 in DNA: TGTGCCAGCAGGTTACAGGGGGACACCGGGGAGCTGTTTTTT. As protein: CASRLQGDTGELFF.

V usage is TRBV6-5 and J usage is TRBJ1-2, with 7 bases matching TRBD1. CDR3 length equals 13 residues. Trimming cost V 7 bases and J 6 bases; bases outside gene matches: 8. Per germline, CDR1 MNHEY and CDR2 SVGAGI. CDR3 nucleotide sequence: TGTGCCAGCACAGGGGGAATTTTTAATGGCTACACCTTC. It yields the protein CASTGGIFNGYTF.

CDR3 DNA: TGCGCCAGCAGTGAGTCGAAGGCCCAGGGAATGTGTCAGCCCCAGCATTTT. Its translation: CASSESKAQGMCQPQHF. The chain recombines TRBV10-1 with TRBJ1-5, with D possibly matching TRBD1 (5 bases). Trimming shortened V by 0 bases and J by 6 bases, and 18 bases separated the two germline ends. The CDR3 extends over 17 amino acids. Per the germline V gene, CDR1 is WNHNN and CDR2 is SYGVQD (reference sequence).

This chain links TRBV6-5 with TRBJ1-5, with unresolved D. The germline V and J ends were trimmed by 6 bases and 4 bases, with 16 bases remaining between them. This CDR3 has 15 amino acids. The V gene's germline CDR1 is MNHEY and CDR2 SVGAGI. This CDR3 is CASSSGERTNQPQHF. The CDR3 coding sequence is TGTGCCAGCAGCTCAGGCGAACGGACTAATCAGCCCCAGCATTTT.